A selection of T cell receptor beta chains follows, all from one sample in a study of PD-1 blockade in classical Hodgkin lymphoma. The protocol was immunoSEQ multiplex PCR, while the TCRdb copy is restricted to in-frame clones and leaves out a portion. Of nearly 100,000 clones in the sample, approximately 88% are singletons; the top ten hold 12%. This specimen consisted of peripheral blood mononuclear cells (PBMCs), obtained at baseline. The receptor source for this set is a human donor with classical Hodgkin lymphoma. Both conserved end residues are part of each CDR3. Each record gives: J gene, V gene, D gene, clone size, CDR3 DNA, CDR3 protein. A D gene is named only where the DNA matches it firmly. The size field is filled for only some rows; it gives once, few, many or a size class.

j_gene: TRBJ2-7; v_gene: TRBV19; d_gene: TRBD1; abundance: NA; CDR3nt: TGTGCCAGTAGTAAGGGACAGGGGGTCTACGAGCAGTACTTC; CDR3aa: CASSKGQGVYEQYF
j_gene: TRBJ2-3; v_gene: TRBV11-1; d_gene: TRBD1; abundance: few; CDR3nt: TGTGCCAGCAGTCTCCAGGGGGGCACAGATACGCAGTATTTT; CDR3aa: CASSLQGGTDTQYF
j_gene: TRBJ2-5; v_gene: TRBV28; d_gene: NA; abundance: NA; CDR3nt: TGTGCCAGCAGTTTTGGACAACTAGGGACCCAGTACTTC; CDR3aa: CASSFGQLGTQYF
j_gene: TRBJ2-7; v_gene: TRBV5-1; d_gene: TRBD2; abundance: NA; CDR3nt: TGCGCCAGCAGCCTTACTAGCGGGATTGACGAGCAGTACTTC; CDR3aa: CASSLTSGIDEQYF
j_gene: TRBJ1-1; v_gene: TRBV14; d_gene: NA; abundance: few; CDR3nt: TGTGCCAGCAGCCAAGGGGACGGAAGGCGAGCTTTCTTT; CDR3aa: CASSQGDGRRAFF
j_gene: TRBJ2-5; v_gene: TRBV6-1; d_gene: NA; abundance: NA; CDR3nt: TGTGCCAGCAGTCCCCTCGGGACCCAGTACTTC; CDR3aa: CASSPLGTQYF
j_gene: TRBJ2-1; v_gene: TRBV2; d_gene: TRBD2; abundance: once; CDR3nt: TGTGCCAGCAGCGGACTAGCGGGAGTGGGTGAGCAGTTCTTC; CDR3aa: CASSGLAGVGEQFF
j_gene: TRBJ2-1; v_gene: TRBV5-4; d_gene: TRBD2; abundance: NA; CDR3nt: TGTGCCAGCAGCTTCTCCTTCGGGAGGGCCCGCAATGAGCAGTTCTTC; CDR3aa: CASSFSFGRARNEQFF
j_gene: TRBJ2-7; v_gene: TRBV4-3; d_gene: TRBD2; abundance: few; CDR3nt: TGCGCCAGCAGCCAGGGGACTAGCGGGGCGGGCAGCCACTACGAGCAGTACTTC; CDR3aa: CASSQGTSGAGSHYEQYF
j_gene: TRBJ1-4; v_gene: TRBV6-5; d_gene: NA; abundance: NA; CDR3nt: TGTGCCAGCAGTTACTCGCCGGCAACTAATGAAAAACTGTTTTTT; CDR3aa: CASSYSPATNEKLFF
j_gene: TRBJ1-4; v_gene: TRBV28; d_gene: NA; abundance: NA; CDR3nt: TGTGCCAGCAGCCTGAGGACTAATGAAAAACTGTTTTTT; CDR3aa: CASSLRTNEKLFF
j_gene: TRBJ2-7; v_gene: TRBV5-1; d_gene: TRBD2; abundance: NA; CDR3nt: TGCGCCAGCAGCTTGACCGGGACTAGCAGCTCCTACGAGCAGTACTTC; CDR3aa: CASSLTGTSSSYEQYF
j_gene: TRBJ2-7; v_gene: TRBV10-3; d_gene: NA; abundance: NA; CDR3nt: TGTGCCATCAGGGACACTTCAAGCTCCTACGAGCAGTACTTC; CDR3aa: CAIRDTSSSYEQYF
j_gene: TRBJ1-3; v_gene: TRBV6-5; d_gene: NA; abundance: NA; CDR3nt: TGTGCCAGCAGTTCACCCGGGGGCTCATTAGGAAACACCATATATTTT; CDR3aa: CASSSPGGSLGNTIYF
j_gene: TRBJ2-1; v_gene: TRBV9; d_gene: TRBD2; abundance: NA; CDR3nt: TGTGCCAGCAGCGGAATTGCGGGAGTCTACAATGAGCAGTTCTTC; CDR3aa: CASSGIAGVYNEQFF
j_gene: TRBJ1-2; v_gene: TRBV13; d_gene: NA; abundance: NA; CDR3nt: TGTGCCAGCAGCTTAGGCCGGGGTCAGGGGACCGGACTCGGCTACACCTTC; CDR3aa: CASSLGRGQGTGLGYTF
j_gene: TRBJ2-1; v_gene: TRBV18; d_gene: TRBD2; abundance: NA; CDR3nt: TGTGCCAGCTCATTGTCGACTAGCTCAGGCAATGAGCAGTTCTTC; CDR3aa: CASSLSTSSGNEQFF
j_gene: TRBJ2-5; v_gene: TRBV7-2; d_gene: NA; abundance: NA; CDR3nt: TGTGCCAGCAGCTTATTGACGTCAGAGACCCAGTACTTC; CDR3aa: CASSLLTSETQYF
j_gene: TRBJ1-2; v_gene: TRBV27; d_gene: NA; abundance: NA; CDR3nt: TGTGCCAGCAGTTCGGGGTACTATGGCTACACCTTC; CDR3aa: CASSSGYYGYTF
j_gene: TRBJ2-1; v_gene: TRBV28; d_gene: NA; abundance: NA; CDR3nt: TGTGCCAGCAGTTCCCTTGGACAGAATAACTACAATGAGCAGTTCTTC; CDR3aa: CASSSLGQNNYNEQFF
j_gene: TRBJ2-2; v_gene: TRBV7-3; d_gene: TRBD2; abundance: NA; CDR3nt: TGTGCCAGCAGCTTACGGACTAGCGGAAACACCGGGGAGCTGTTTTTT; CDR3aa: CASSLRTSGNTGELFF
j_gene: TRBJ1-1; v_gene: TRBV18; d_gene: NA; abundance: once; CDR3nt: TGTGCCAGCTCGGAACATAAGAACACTGAAGCTTTCTTT; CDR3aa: CASSEHKNTEAFF
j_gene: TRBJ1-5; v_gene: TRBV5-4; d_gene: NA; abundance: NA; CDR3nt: TGTGCCAGCAGCTTGGAGGGGGTTGGCAATCAGCCCCAGCATTTT; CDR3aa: CASSLEGVGNQPQHF
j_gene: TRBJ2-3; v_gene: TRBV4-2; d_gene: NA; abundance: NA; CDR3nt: TGTGCCAGCAGCCAAGAAGGTCGACAAGATCTAGATACGCAGTATTTT; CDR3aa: CASSQEGRQDLDTQYF
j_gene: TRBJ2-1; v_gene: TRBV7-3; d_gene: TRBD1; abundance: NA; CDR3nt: TGTGCCAGCAGCTTAATAGGGGGACAGGGGAAGTTCTTC; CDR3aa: CASSLIGGQGKFF
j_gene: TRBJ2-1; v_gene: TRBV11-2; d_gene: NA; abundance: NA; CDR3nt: TGTGCCAGCAGCTTATTTGCGGGCCAGTACAATGAGCAGTTCTTC; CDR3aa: CASSLFAGQYNEQFF
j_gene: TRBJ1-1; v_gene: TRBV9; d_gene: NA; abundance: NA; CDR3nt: TGTGCCAGCAGCGTAGGCAGGTACACTGAAGCTTTCTTT; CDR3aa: CASSVGRYTEAFF
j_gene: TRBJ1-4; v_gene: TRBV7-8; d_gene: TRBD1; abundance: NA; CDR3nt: TGTGCCAGCAGCCCAGAGTTTACAGGGGGTGAAAAACTGTTTTTT; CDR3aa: CASSPEFTGGEKLFF
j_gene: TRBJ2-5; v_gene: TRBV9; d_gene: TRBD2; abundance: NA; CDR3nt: TGTGCCAGCAGCGCTGGGGGACTAGTCGAGACCCAGTACTTC; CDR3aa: CASSAGGLVETQYF
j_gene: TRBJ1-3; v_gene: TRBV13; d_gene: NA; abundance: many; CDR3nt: TGTGCCAGCAGCAACTCCCTTCAGACGAAAGCCTCTGGAAACACCATATATTTT; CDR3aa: CASSNSLQTKASGNTIYF
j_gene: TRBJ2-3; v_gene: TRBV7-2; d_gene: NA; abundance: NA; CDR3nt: TGTGCCAGCAGCTTAGGTCCAGGGGCGGGCACAGATACGCAGTATTTT; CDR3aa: CASSLGPGAGTDTQYF
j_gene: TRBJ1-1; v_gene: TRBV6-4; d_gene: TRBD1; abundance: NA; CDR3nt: TGTGCCAGCCTGGGACAGTTAAACACTGAAGCTTTCTTT; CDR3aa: CASLGQLNTEAFF
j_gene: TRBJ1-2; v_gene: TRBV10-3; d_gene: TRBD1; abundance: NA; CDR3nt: TGTGCCACCGGACCAGGGGGTATCGATGGCTACACCTTC; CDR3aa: CATGPGGIDGYTF
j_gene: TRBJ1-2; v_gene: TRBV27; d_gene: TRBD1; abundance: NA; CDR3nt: TGTGCCAGCAGTGCGACAGGGTGGAATGGCTACACCTTC; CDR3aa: CASSATGWNGYTF
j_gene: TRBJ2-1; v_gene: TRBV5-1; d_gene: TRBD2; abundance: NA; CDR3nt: TGCGCCAGCAGCCAATTTAGCGGGAGTTTGAATGAGCAGTTCTTC; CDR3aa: CASSQFSGSLNEQFF
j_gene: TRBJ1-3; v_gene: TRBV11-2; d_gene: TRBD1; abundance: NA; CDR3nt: TGTGCCAGCAGCTTAGTAGGGGGCACTGGAAACACCATATATTTT; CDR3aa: CASSLVGGTGNTIYF
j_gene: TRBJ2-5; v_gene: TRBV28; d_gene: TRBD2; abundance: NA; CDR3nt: TGTGCCAGCAGTCTTAGCGGGAGTTTGAAGACCCAGTACTTC; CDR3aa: CASSLSGSLKTQYF
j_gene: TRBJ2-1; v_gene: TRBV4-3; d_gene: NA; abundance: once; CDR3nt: TGCGCCAGCAGCCAAGATGCGCCGAGCTCCTACAATGAGCAGTTCTTC; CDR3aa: CASSQDAPSSYNEQFF
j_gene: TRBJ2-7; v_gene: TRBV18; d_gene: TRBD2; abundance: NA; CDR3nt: TGTGCCAGCTCACCATCGGGACTAGCGGGCGAGCAGTACTTC; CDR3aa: CASSPSGLAGEQYF
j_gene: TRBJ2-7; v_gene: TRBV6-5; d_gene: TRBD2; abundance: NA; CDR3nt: TGTGCCAGCAGTTACGCCGGGACTAGCGGGGCCGAGCAGTACTTC; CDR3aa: CASSYAGTSGAEQYF
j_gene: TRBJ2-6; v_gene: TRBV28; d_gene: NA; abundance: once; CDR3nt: TGTGCCAGCGCGATCCCGACTCCTGGGGCCAACGTCCTGACTTTC; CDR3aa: CASAIPTPGANVLTF
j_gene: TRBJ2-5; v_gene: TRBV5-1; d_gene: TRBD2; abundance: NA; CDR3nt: TGCGCCAGCAGCATGGGACTAGCGGGAGTCGCCGAATTCCGAGAGACCCAGTACTTC; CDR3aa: CASSMGLAGVAEFRETQYF